The T cell receptor (beta chain) under discussion was sequenced for a study of control samples from healthy donors and cancer patients. TCRdb's copy holds only in-frame clones and misses some; the assay was immunoSEQ multiplex PCR. This sample has 120,000 or so clones; roughly 87% occur once, and the top ten carry over 7.5%. CDR1 and CDR2 from the germline V gene are SQVTM and ANQGSEA. The CDR3 has 13 residues. V lost 7 bases and J 4 bases, leaving 15 bases between the germline ends. Material: blood. The source is a man aged 40-50 years in good health. This rearrangement joins TRBV29-1 to TRBJ2-3, with D maybe TRBD2 (6 bases). The DNA for the CDR3 is TGCAGCGCTGGAGGAGGGTTTCCAGATACGCAGTATTTT. This encodes CSAGGGFPDTQYF.